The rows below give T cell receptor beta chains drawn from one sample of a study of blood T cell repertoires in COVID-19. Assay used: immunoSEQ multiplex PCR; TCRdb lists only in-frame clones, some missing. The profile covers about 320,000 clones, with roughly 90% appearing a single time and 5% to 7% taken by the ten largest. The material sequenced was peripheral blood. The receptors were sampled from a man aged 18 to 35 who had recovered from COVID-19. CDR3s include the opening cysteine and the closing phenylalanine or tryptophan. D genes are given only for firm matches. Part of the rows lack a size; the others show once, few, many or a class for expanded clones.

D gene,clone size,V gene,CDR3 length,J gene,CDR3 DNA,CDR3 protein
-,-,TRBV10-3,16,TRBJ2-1,TGTGCCATCAGTGAGGGAGGGGGCAGCTCCTACAATGAGCAGTTCTTC,CAISEGGGSSYNEQFF
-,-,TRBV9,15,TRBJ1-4,TGTGCCAGCAGCCCCCGGACAGCGCCTAATGAAAAACTGTTTTTT,CASSPRTAPNEKLFF
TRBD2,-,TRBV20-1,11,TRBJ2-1,TGCAGTGCTAAGGGACTAGCGGGGACCCTCTTC,CSAKGLAGTLF
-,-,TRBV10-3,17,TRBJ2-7,TGTGCCATCAGGGGGGGGCACCGGGAAGGTAGCTCCTACGAGCAGTACTTC,CAIRGGHREGSSYEQYF
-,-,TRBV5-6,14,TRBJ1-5,TGTGCCAGCAGCGGATGGGAGAGCAATCAGCCCCAGCATTTT,CASSGWESNQPQHF
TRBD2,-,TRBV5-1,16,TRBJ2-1,TGCGCCAGCAGCAGAACTAGCGGGAGCAACTACAATGAGCAGTTCTTC,CASSRTSGSNYNEQFF
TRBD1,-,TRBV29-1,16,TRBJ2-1,TGCAGCGTTGAAGATCCGGGACAGGGACTATACAATGAGCAGTTCTTC,CSVEDPGQGLYNEQFF
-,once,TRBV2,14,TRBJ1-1,TGTGCCAGCAGCCCCGAAGGGGGGGACACTGAAGCTTTCTTT,CASSPEGGDTEAFF
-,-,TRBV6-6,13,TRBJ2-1,TGCGCCAGCAGCCCGGGAGCGTTAGCTGAGCAGTTCTTC,CASSPGALAEQFF
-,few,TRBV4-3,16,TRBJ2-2,TGCGCCAGCAGCCAAGGCCGGGACATCAGACTCGGGGAGCTGTTTTTT,CASSQGRDIRLGELFF
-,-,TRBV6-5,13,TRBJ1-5,TGTGCCAGCCAGGGGAATTGGGTACAGCCCCAGCATTTT,CASQGNWVQPQHF
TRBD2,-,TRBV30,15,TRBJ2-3,TGTGCCTGGAGTGCTCGGGGGGGCCAGTCAGGCACGCAGTATTTT,CAWSARGGQSGTQYF
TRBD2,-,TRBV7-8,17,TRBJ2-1,TGTGCCAGCAGCTTAGGCGGGGGGGGCAGCTCCTACAATGAGCAGTTCTTC,CASSLGGGGSSYNEQFF
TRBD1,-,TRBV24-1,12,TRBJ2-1,TGTGCCACCAGCCCAGGGGGAAATGAGCAGTTCTTC,CATSPGGNEQFF
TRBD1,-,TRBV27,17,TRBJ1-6,TGTGCCAGCAGTTTACACCGGGGGACAGGGGCGAATTCACCCCTCCACTTT,CASSLHRGTGANSPLHF
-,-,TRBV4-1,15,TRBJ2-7,TGCGCCAGCAGCCAAGTGGAACAAGGGGGCTACGAGCAGTACTTC,CASSQVEQGGYEQYF
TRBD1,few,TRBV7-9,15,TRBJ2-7,TGTGCCAGCAGCTCCTGGGACAGGTCGTCCTACGAGCAGTACTTC,CASSSWDRSSYEQYF
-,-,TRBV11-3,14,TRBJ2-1,TGTGCCAGCAGCTTAGGGGCTCTAGCCAATGAGCAGTTCTTC,CASSLGALANEQFF
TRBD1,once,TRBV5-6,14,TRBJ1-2,TGTGCCAGCACCGAATTCGGACAGGGCGGAGGCTACACCTTC,CASTEFGQGGGYTF
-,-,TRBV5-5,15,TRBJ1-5,TGTGCCAGCAGCTTGGATCCAGGACAGAGCCAGCCCCAGCATTTT,CASSLDPGQSQPQHF
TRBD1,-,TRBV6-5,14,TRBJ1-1,TGTGCCAGCAGTTACTTTCAGGGGGCGGCTGAAGCTTTCTTT,CASSYFQGAAEAFF
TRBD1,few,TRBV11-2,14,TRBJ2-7,TGTGCCAGCAGCTTAGGGGGACAGGGCTACGAGCAGTACTTC,CASSLGGQGYEQYF
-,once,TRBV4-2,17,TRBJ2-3,TGTGCCAGCAGCCAAGCCTTCGGAACAGGGACACACAGGACGCAGTATTTT,CASSQAFGTGTHRTQYF
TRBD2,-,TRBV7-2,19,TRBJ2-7,TGTGCCAGCAGCTTAGCGGTAGCGGGGGGGCGGGATAGTTTCTACGAGCAGTACTTC,CASSLAVAGGRDSFYEQYF
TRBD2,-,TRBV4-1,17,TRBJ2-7,TGCGCCAGCAGCCAATCTTATCAGGGACTAGCGGGGGGGGAGCAGTACTTC,CASSQSYQGLAGGEQYF
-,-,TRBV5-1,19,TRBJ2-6,TGCGCCAGCAGCTTATCCGGTTGGAGCAATTCGGCTGGGGCCAACGTCCTGACTTTC,CASSLSGWSNSAGANVLTF
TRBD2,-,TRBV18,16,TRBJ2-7,TGTGCCAGCTCATCCCCGACTAGCGGGAGCAAATACGAGCAGTACTTC,CASSSPTSGSKYEQYF
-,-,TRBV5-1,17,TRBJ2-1,TGCGCCAGCAGCTCGGGCCACGTAGGGGTAGCGGAGAATGAGCAGTTCTTC,CASSSGHVGVAENEQFF
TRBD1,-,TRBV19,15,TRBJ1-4,TGTGCCAGTAGGCCTACCGGGACAGGAAATGAAAAACTGTTTTTT,CASRPTGTGNEKLFF
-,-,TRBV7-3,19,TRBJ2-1,TGTGCCAGCAGCCCTGTAGTGAGTGGGAGCCTACTTTCCTACAATGAGCAGTTCTTC,CASSPVVSGSLLSYNEQFF
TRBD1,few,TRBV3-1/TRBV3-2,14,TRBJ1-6,TGTGCCAGCAGCCATGGACAGGGGAACTCACCCCTCCACTTT,CASSHGQGNSPLHF
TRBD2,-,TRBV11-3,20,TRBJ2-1,TGTGCCAGCAGCCCCGGGACTAGCGGGAGATTTGGTCAAGGGACAGATGAGCAGTTCTTC,CASSPGTSGRFGQGTDEQFF
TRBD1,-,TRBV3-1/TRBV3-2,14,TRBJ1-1,TGTGCCAGCAGCCAAGTTGGACAGGGAACTGAAGCTTTCTTT,CASSQVGQGTEAFF
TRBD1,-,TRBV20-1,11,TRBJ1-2,TGCAGTGTAATCGACAGGGACGGCTACACCTTC,CSVIDRDGYTF
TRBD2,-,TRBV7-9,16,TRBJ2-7,TGTGCCAGCAGCTGGATTAGCGGGCGACTAACCTACGAGCAGTACTTC,CASSWISGRLTYEQYF
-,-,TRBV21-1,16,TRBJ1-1,TGTGCCAGCAGCAGCCCGGGCGACGGGGTGAACACTGAAGCTTTCTTT,CASSSPGDGVNTEAFF
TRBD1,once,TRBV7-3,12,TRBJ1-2,TGTGCCAGCAGCTCCGAGGGACAGACCTACACCTTC,CASSSEGQTYTF
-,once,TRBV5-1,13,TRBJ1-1,TGCGCCAGCAGCCCCCCCACGAGCACTGAAGCTTTCTTT,CASSPPTSTEAFF
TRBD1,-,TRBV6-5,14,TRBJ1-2,TGTGCCAGCAGGACAGGGGGCGCTGTCTCTGGCTACACCTTC,CASRTGGAVSGYTF
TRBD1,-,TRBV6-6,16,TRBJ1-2,TGTGCCAGCAGTTATCTCAACCCGGGACAGGGCTATGGCTACACCTTC,CASSYLNPGQGYGYTF
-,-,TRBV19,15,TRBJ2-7,TGTGCCAGTAGTCCCCCCGGGGGGCGCGGTCGCGAGCAGTACTTC,CASSPPGGRGREQYF
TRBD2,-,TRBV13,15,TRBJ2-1,TGTGCCAGCAGCTTAGCAGGGCGGGGGTACAATGAGCAGTTCTTC,CASSLAGRGYNEQFF
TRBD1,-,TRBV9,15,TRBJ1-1,TGTGCCAGCAGCACCTCCGGGACAGGCGTGGGGGAAGCTTTCTTT,CASSTSGTGVGEAFF
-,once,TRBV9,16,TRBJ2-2,TGTGCCAGCAGCTACCAGGGGGGCGCGAACACCGGGGAGCTGTTTTTT,CASSYQGGANTGELFF
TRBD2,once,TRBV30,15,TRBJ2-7,TGTGCCTGGAGTTTATCGGCTAGCGGGACCTACGAGCAGTACTTC,CAWSLSASGTYEQYF
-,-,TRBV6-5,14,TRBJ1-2,TGTGCCAGCAGTTACCCCTCTCGGAGCTATGGCTACACCTTC,CASSYPSRSYGYTF
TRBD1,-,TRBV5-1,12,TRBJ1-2,TGCGCCAGCAGCTTGGACAGGGGTGGCTACACCTTC,CASSLDRGGYTF
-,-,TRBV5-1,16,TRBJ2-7,TGCGCCAGCAGCACCCCCCCCGGGACTGGACCCTACGAGCAGTACTTC,CASSTPPGTGPYEQYF
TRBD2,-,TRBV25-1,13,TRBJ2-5,TGTGCCAGCAGTGTCGCGGGGGGGGAGACCCAGTACTTC,CASSVAGGETQYF
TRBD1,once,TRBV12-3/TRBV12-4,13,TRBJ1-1,TGTGCCAGCAGTTTAGCAGGACAGGGTGAAGCTTTCTTT,CASSLAGQGEAFF
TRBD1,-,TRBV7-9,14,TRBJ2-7,TGTGCCAGCAGTTCCGACAGGGAAGCCTACGAGCAGTACTTC,CASSSDREAYEQYF
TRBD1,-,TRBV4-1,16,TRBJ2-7,TGCGCCAGCAGCCAGGGACAGGGGCGCCTAGGGTACGAGCAGTACTTC,CASSQGQGRLGYEQYF
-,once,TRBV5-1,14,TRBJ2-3,TGCGCCAGCAGCTTGGGGCAGGACACAGATACGCAGTATTTT,CASSLGQDTDTQYF